These 27 T cell receptor beta chains were all obtained from the same sample, sequenced in a study of blood T cells in healthy people across ages. Through a sample-barcoded 5' primer and a J-beta primer mix, a second PCR was run for roughly 7 to 12 cycles. TCRdb re-derived calls from the 5' RACE reads in MiXCR, one entry per CDR3 protein. The table has roughly 1,800,000 distinct CDR3 sequences, 49% seen once. Sequencing input: blood. The receptors were gathered from a woman between 35 and 50 years old in good health.

The V gene is TRBV6-2 or TRBV6-3, the J gene TRBJ2-7; 7 bases match TRBD1. The CDR3 is 15 residues long. The junction had 6 bases not matched to a gene; V was cut back by 4 bases and J by 0 bases. Germline CDR1 MNHEY, CDR2 SVGEGT. The CDR3, as DNA: TGTGCCAGCAGTTCGACAGGGCAAAGCTCCTACGAGCAGTACTTC. It yields the protein CASSSTGQSSYEQYF.

This clonotype was recorded once. This chain joins TRBV7-9 and TRBJ2-1; 7 nucleotides align to TRBD2. J gave up 9 bases and V 0 bases, and 5 bases lay outside the gene matches. Germline V CDR1 and CDR2: SEHNR, FQNEAQ (reference sequence). There are 14 residues in the CDR3. In nucleotides, the CDR3 is TGTGCCAGCAGCTTAGCCGCGGGAGTTCCTGAGCAGTTCTTC. The encoded protein is CASSLAAGVPEQFF.

The chain recombines TRBV4-3 with TRBJ2-3; D uncertain. This CDR3 is 16 amino acids long. The germline V gene encodes CDR1 LGHNA and CDR2 YSLEER. Trimming pared 0 bases from V and 1 base from J, leaving 11 bases between. This chain's CDR3 is CASSQDQSRGTDTQYF. The CDR3 DNA reads TGCGCCAGCAGCCAAGATCAGAGCCGGGGCACAGATACGCAGTATTTT.

The chain has TRBV7-9 and TRBJ1-5; no clear D. Trimming stripped 4 bases from V and 5 bases from J, with 9 bases between. Germline-derived CDR1 and CDR2 are SEHNR and FQNEAQ (reference sequence). The CDR3 sequence is 13 residues long. The CDR3 spells CASSSREDQPQHF. As DNA, the CDR3 is TGTGCCAGCAGCTCCCGGGAGGATCAGCCCCAGCATTTT.

V is TRBV24-1 and J is TRBJ2-7, with D perhaps matching TRBD1 or TRBD2 (5 bases each). Trimming shortened V by 0 bases and J by 6 bases, and 8 bases separated the two germline ends. CDR3 length: 13 residues. CDR1 is KGHDR and CDR2 is SFDVKD in the germline V gene. The CDR3 DNA reads TGTGCCACCAGTGATTTGAAGGGGAGCGAGCAGTACTTC. It codes for CATSDLKGSEQYF.

Only one count was recorded for this clonotype. J is TRBJ1-2 and V is TRBV20-1; D uncertain. The length of the CDR3 is 18 residues. The V gene's germline CDR1 is DFQATT and CDR2 SNEGSKA (reference sequence). The V end lost 0 bases, the J end lost 4 bases, and 24 bases lay between the germline ends. CDR3 nucleotide sequence: TGCAGTGCTAGAGATGTTCTTAGGAGCCTTACCCCGGGCTATGGCTACACCTTC. Translation: CSARDVLRSLTPGYGYTF.

This clonotype has just a few counts. The chain links TRBV4-2 to TRBJ2-7; 8 nucleotides agree with TRBD2. Looked up from germline, CDR1 is LGHNA and CDR2 is YNFKEQ. The CDR3 is 15 residues long. V shed 1 base, J shed 7 bases, and the junction held 9 bases outside the gene matches. In nucleotides, the CDR3 is TGTGCCAGCAGCCAAGTATGGACTAGCTCGCGGGAGCAGTACTTC. Translating it yields CASSQVWTSSREQYF.

This clonotype appeared a few times. The chain joins TRBV10-3 to TRBJ2-1, with 11 bases aligning to TRBD2. Germline CDR1 ENHRY, CDR2 SYGVKD. There are 17 residues in the CDR3. Trimming removed 3 bases from V and 0 bases from J; junction bases left unmatched: 4. The CDR3: CAISELGTSGSYNEQFF. The DNA for the CDR3 is TGTGCCATCAGTGAACTCGGGACTAGCGGCTCCTACAATGAGCAGTTCTTC.

The chain is built from TRBV6-2 or TRBV6-3 and TRBJ1-2; 7 bases fit TRBD1. Germline V CDR1 and CDR2: MNHEY, SVGEGT. The CDR3 has 15 amino acids. Trimming cost V 0 bases and J 8 bases; bases outside gene matches: 9. CDR3 coding DNA: TGTGCCAGCAGTTACTCTCGACAGGGATGGGGCGGCTACACCTTC. As protein: CASSYSRQGWGGYTF.

The rearrangement joins TRBV28 to TRBJ2-1; D possibly corresponds to TRBD2 (5 bases). In germline, CDR1 is MDHEN, CDR2 SYDVKM. V lost 4 bases, J lost 0 bases, and 16 bases lay in between. The CDR3 contains 17 residues. In nucleotides, the CDR3 is TGTGCCAGCAGTTCCCCCGGACTTGGCAGCTCCTACAATGAGCAGTTCTTC. Protein sequence: CASSSPGLGSSYNEQFF.

As concerns this clonotype: Germline is not matched at one junction end, which may reflect a read error. CDR3 bases: TGTGCCAGCAGCCGTGGGGGGCGCTTCTCTGGGGCCAACGTCCCGACTTTC. Its protein product is CASSRGGRFSGANVPTF. This chain uses TRBV13 with TRBJ2-6; D is possibly TRBD1 or TRBD2 (6 bases each). The CDR3 spans 17 residues. Germline CDR1 and CDR2: PRHDT and FYEKMQ (reference sequence).

The chain uses TRBV19 and TRBJ2-3; 7 bases are a match to TRBD2. The junction had 9 bases not matched to a gene; V was cut back by 3 bases and J by 0 bases. CDR1 and CDR2 from the germline V gene are LNHDA and SQIVND (reference sequence). This CDR3 comprises 17 residues. Here the CDR3 reads CASSISRLAASTDTQYF. The CDR3 bases are TGTGCCAGTAGTATCTCTAGGCTAGCGGCCAGCACAGATACGCAGTATTTT. Combining the CDR3 with reference TRBV19 and TRBJ2-3 gives the whole variable domain DGGITQSPKYLFRKEGQNVTLSCEQNLNHDAMYWYRQDPGQGLRLIYYSQIVNDFQKGDIAEGYSVSREKKESFPLTVTSAQKNPTAFYLCASSISRLAASTDTQYFGPGTRLTVL.

This clonotype was detected only a few times. V usage is TRBV28 and J usage is TRBJ1-2; no clear D. The V gene lost 3 bases and the J gene lost 8 bases, with 7 bases spanning the gap. CDR3 length equals 11 residues. Germline values: CDR1 MDHEN, CDR2 SYDVKM. Here the CDR3 reads CASSLWEGYTF. Here the CDR3 DNA reads TGTGCCAGCAGTTTGTGGGAGGGCTACACCTTC.

As to this clonotype: A much larger clone lies one base from this, so it may be a read error. The gene calls are TRBV7-2 and TRBJ2-5; D not certain. With 2 bases removed from V and 4 bases from J, the gap between germline ends came to 11 bases. This CDR3 has 14 residues. Looked up from germline, CDR1 is SGHTA and CDR2 is FQGNSA. The CDR3 here is CASSLQVARETQYF. As DNA, the CDR3 is TGTGCCAGCAGCTTACAGGTGGCTAGAGAGACCCAGTACTTC.

V usage is TRBV7-3 and J usage is TRBJ2-7; maybe TRBD2 (5 bases). The CDR3 sequence is 13 residues long. V was clipped by 2 bases and J by 6 bases, with 11 bases between them. Per germline, CDR1 SGHTA and CDR2 FQGTGA. In nucleotides, the CDR3 is TGTGCCAGCAGCTTATCCGCGACTACCGAGCAGTACTTC. Its protein product is CASSLSATTEQYF.

The V gene is TRBV20-1, the J gene TRBJ2-6; TRBD2 aligns across 7 bases. This CDR3 spans 17 amino acids. Germline CDR1 DFQATT, CDR2 SNEGSKA (reference sequence). V gave up 1 base and J gave up 2 bases; unmatched junction bases: 8. The CDR3: CSARVRGLLPGANVLTF. CDR3 coding DNA: TGCAGTGCTAGAGTGCGGGGGTTATTACCTGGGGCCAACGTCCTGACTTTC.

The chain carries TRBV7-9 and TRBJ2-1; 8 nucleotides match TRBD1. The V and J ends lost 2 bases and 0 bases, in that order; junction bases with no gene match: 6. The CDR3 is 17 residues long. The germline CDR1 and CDR2 sequences are SEHNR and FQNEAQ (reference sequence). In DNA, the CDR3 is TGTGCCAGCAGCTTATCCCCAGGGGGCGTCTCCTACAATGAGCAGTTCTTC. Protein: CASSLSPGGVSYNEQFF.

The chain links TRBV7-9 to TRBJ2-1; 9 bases line up with TRBD1. CDR3 size: 16 residues. The junction had 3 bases not matched to a gene; V was cut back by 1 base and J by 2 bases. CDR1 and CDR2 from the germline V gene are SEHNR and FQNEAQ (reference sequence). The CDR3 DNA reads as TGTGCCAGCAGCTTAGGGGACAGGGTTACCTACAATGAGCAGTTCTTC. Amino acids: CASSLGDRVTYNEQFF.

The chain has TRBV10-1 and TRBJ2-1, with D possibly matching TRBD2 (6 bases). The CDR3 runs 15 residues. V dropped 2 bases and J dropped 6 bases, with 14 bases sitting between them. Germline V lookup: CDR1 WNHNN, CDR2 SYGVQD (reference sequence). CDR3 sequence reads: CASSENGLRGNEQFF. In DNA, the CDR3 is TGCGCCAGCAGTGAGAATGGACTACGGGGCAATGAGCAGTTCTTC.

V gene TRBV5-1 combines with J gene TRBJ2-1; D is perhaps TRBD1 (6 bases). This CDR3 is 15 amino acids long. Germline lookup yields CDR1 SGHRS and CDR2 YFSETQ. The V end lost 2 bases, the J end lost 2 bases, and 11 bases lay between the germline ends. The CDR3 nucleotides are TGCGCCAGCAGCTTTCTTGGGGACACCTACAATGAGCAGTTCTTC. Residues: CASSFLGDTYNEQFF.

This clonotype came up many times. This chain connects TRBV7-2 to TRBJ2-3, with D possibly being TRBD1 or TRBD2 (5 bases each). V was trimmed by 6 bases and J by 1 base, leaving 8 bases between them. Germline V CDR1 and CDR2: SGHTA, FQGNSA. The CDR3 totals 13 residues. The CDR3 is CASRRGGTDTQYF. The CDR3 bases are TGTGCCAGCAGGCGAGGGGGCACAGATACGCAGTATTTT. Variable domain in full (rest from reference TRBV7-2 and TRBJ2-3): GAGVSQSPSNKVTEKGKDVELRCDPISGHTALYWYRQSLGQGLEFLIYFQGNSAPDKSGLPSDRFSAERTGGSVSTLTIQRTQQEDSAVYLCASRRGGTDTQYFGPGTRLTVL.

The chain links TRBV6-2 or TRBV6-3 to TRBJ2-5, with D perhaps given as TRBD1 or TRBD2 (5 bases each). The CDR3 is made up of 12 amino acids. Germline CDR1 and CDR2: MNHEY and SVGEGT. With 11 bases removed from V and 1 base from J, the gap between germline ends came to 11 bases. The CDR3 loop is CAEGRAQETQYF. The DNA of the CDR3 is TGTGCCGAGGGCAGGGCCCAAGAGACCCAGTACTTC.

The chain has TRBV7-9 and TRBJ2-4; D may be TRBD1 (6 bases). This CDR3 is built from 18 residues. V was clipped by 1 base and J by 3 bases, with 19 bases between them. CDR1 and CDR2 from the germline V gene are SEHNR and FQNEAQ (reference sequence). As DNA, the CDR3 is TGTGCCAGCAGCTTAGGATCGGGAACAGGGACGGGCAAAAACATTCAGTACTTC. As protein: CASSLGSGTGTGKNIQYF.

The chain links TRBV2 to TRBJ2-1; TRBD1 is a possible D gene (6 bases). Trimming shortened V by 4 bases and J by 2 bases, and 18 bases separated the two germline ends. Germline assignment: CDR1 SNHLY and CDR2 FYNNEI. This CDR3 spans 17 amino acids. The CDR3 sequence: CASSGWTAQGTYNEQFF. The CDR3 coding sequence is TGTGCCAGCAGTGGATGGACAGCCCAAGGTACCTACAATGAGCAGTTCTTC. The full variable domain, in which reference TRBV2 and TRBJ2-1 provide the parts outside the CDR3, is EPEVTQTPSHQVTQMGQEVILRCVPISNHLYFYWYRQILGQKVEFLVSFYNNEISEKSEIFDDQFSVERPDGSNFTLKIRSTKLEDSAMYFCASSGWTAQGTYNEQFFGPGTRLTVL.

This chain uses TRBV7-9 with TRBJ1-6, with 7 bases aligning to TRBD1. Losses at the gene ends were 6 bases for V and 10 bases for J; bases not matched to a gene: 3. Germline values: CDR1 SEHNR, CDR2 FQNEAQ (reference sequence). This CDR3 has 12 amino acids. This CDR3 reads CASRGQKSPLHF. The CDR3 coding sequence is TGTGCCAGCAGGGGACAGAAATCACCCCTCCACTTT.

This clonotype was detected only a few times. J is TRBJ2-6 and V is TRBV13; D may match TRBD1 or TRBD2 (6 bases each). In germline, CDR1 is PRHDT, CDR2 FYEKMQ (reference sequence). Trimming left V 2 bases short and J 4 bases short, with 9 bases between. CDR3 length equals 15 residues. The DNA of the CDR3 is TGTGCCAGCAGCTTAAGGGGGGACGGGGCCAACGTCCTGACTTTC. It encodes CASSLRGDGANVLTF.

This clonotype has just a few counts. The CDR3 DNA reads TGTGCCAGCAGCCCTATGACAGGCATTGCGATTTATGGCTACACCTTC. The encoded protein is CASSPMTGIAIYGYTF. V and J are TRBV5-6 and TRBJ1-2, with D maybe TRBD1 (6 bases). CDR1 and CDR2 from the germline V gene are SGHDT and YYEEEE. The CDR3 runs to 16 residues. V was cut by 4 bases and J by 5 bases, with 21 bases left in between.